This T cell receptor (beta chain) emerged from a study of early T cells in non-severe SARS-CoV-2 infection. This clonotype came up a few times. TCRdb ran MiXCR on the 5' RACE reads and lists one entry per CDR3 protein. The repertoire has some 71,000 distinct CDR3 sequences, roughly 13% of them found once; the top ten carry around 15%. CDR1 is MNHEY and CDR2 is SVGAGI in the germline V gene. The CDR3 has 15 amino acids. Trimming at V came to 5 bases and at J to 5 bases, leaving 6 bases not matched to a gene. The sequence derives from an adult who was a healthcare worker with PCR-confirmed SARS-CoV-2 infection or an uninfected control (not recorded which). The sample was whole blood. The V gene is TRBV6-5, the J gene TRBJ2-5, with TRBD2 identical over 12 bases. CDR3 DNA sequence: TGTGCCAGCAGTCCTAGCGGGGGGGCCGTTGAGACCCAGTACTTC. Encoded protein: CASSPSGGAVETQYF.